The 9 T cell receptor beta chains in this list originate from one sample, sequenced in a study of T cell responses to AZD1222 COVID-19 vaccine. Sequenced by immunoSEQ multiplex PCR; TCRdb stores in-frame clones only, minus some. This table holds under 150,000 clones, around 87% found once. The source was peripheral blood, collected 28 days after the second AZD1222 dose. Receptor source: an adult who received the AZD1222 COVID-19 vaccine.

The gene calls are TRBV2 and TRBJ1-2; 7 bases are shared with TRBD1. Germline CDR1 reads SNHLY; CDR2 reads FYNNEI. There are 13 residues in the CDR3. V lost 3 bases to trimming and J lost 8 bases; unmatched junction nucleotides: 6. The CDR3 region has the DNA TGTGCCAGCAGTGATGACAGGGTCGGCGGCTACACCTTC. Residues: CASSDDRVGGYTF.

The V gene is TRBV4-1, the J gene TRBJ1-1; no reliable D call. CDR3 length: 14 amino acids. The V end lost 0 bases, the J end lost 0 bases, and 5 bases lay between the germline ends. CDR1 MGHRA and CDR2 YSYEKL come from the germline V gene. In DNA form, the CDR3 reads TGCGCCAGCAGCCAAGACAGACTGAACACTGAAGCTTTCTTT. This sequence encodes CASSQDRLNTEAFF.

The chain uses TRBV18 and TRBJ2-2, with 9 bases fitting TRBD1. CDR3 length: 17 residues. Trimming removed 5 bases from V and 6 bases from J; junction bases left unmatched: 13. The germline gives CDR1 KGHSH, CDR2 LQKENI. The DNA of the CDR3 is TGTGCCAGCTCATCCATGCCGGGACAGGGTAACGCCGGGGAGCTGTTTTTT. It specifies CASSSMPGQGNAGELFF.

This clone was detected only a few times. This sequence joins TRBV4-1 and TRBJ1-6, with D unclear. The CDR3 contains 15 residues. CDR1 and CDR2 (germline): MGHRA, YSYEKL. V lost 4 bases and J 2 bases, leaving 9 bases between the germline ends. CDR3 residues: CASSPGATYNSPLHF. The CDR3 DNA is TGCGCCAGCAGCCCCGGAGCCACCTATAATTCACCCCTCCACTTT.

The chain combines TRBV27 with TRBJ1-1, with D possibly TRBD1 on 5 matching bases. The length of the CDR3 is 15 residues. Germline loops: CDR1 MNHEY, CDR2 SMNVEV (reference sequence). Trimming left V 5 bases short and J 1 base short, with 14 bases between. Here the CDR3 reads CASSPRRGANTEAFF. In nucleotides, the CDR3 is TGTGCCAGCAGTCCACGCCGGGGCGCGAACACTGAAGCTTTCTTT.

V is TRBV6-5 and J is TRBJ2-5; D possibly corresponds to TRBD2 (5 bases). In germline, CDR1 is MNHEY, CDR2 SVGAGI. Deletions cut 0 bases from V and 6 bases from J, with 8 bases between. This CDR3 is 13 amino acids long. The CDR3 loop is CASSYSGIQTQYF. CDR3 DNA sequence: TGTGCCAGCAGTTACTCCGGGATTCAGACCCAGTACTTC.

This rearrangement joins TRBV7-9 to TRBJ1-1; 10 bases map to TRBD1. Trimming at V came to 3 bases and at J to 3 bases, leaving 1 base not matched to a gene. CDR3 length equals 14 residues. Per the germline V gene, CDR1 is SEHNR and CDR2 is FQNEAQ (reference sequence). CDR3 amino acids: CASSLTGGYTEAFF. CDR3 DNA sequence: TGTGCCAGCAGCTTGACAGGGGGCTACACTGAAGCTTTCTTT.

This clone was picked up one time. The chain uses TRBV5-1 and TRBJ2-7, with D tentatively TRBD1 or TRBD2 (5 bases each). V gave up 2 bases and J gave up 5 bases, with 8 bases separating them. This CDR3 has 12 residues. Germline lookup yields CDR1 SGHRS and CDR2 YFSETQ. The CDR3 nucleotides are TGCGCCAGCAGCTTTGAGGGGAACGAGCAGTACTTC. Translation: CASSFEGNEQYF.

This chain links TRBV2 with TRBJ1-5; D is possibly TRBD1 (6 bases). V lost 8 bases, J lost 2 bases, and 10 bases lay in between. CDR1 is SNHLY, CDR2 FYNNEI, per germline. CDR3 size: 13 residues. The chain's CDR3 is CASRQDGNQPQHF. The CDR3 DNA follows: TGTGCCAGCCGACAGGATGGCAATCAGCCCCAGCATTTT.